This T cell receptor (beta chain) was documented in a study of cytomegalovirus exposure and HLA in healthy donors. The germline V and J ends were trimmed by 7 bases and 0 bases, with 13 bases remaining between them. The CDR3 spans 14 residues. Germline V gene data show CDR1 as MDHEN and CDR2 as SYDVKM. Study results and caveats: An observed cluster of highly shared sequence variants was recorded as a likely sequencing artifact. The classifier reportedly diagnosed cytomegalovirus status with high sensitivity and specificity.

For this clone: What it binds is unknown.

In the PCR, 60 Vbeta and 13 Jbeta primers were used. The assay was immunoSEQ multiplex PCR, and TCRdb's table has in-frame clones only and misses some. The sample consists of 200,000 to 250,000 clones, roughly 84% of them appearing once. The specimen sequenced was PBMCs. The rearrangement joins TRBV28 to TRBJ2-7; D is perhaps TRBD2 (6 bases). The receptor was derived from a human donor in good health. CDR3 sequence reads: CASTISGSSYEQYF. CDR3 in DNA: TGTGCCAGCACTATTAGCGGAAGCTCCTACGAGCAGTACTTC.